Following are 13 T cell receptor beta chains from one sample sequenced in a study of CD8 T cells in Susac syndrome (dated by TCRdb to about 2019). The library came from the immunoSEQ multiplex PCR assay. RNA was extracted using the RNeasy kit, and about 0.45 to 1 ug of the RNA was reverse transcribed with random hexamers. In-frame beta chains were kept once TCRdb had trimmed the public reads at Q25 with fastp and called clones with MiXCR. Identical CDR3 protein sequences are pooled into one entry, listed with their most common genes and DNA. Recorded for this sample are 160,000 or so distinct CDR3 sequences; around 96% of them occurred a single time. 0.2% to 0.25% of the sample belongs to the ten largest clones. Sequencing used CD8+ T cells from PBMCs. These receptor sequences come from a human donor with multiple sclerosis.

This chain uses TRBV3-1 with TRBJ1-1, with a tentative D call TRBD1 (5 bases). Trimming cost V 0 bases and J 1 base, with 9 bases left between them. Germline V gene data show CDR1 as LGHDT and CDR2 as YNNKEL (reference sequence). The CDR3 contains 15 residues. This CDR3 reads CASSQDSGTNTEAFF. The CDR3 DNA reads as TGTGCCAGCAGCCAAGACTCCGGGACGAACACTGAAGCTTTCTTT.

The V call is TRBV7-8, the J call TRBJ2-5, with D tentatively TRBD2 (5 bases). Trimming cost V 1 base and J 10 bases, with 10 bases left between them. CDR1 and CDR2 (germline): SGHVS, FQNEAQ. The CDR3 has 12 residues. CDR3 sequence reads: CASSLGTVDQYF. CDR3 bases: TGTGCCAGCAGCTTAGGGACTGTGGACCAGTACTTC.

The chain joins TRBV12-3 or TRBV12-4 to TRBJ2-7; D gene unclear. The ends were cut back, 5 bases at V and 1 base at J, with 12 bases in the middle. There are 14 residues in the CDR3. CDR3 residues: CASSPAADSYEQYF. The DNA for the CDR3 is TGTGCCAGCAGTCCTGCGGCCGATTCCTACGAGCAGTACTTC.

The rearrangement links TRBV7-8 to TRBJ2-7; D possibly corresponds to TRBD1 (5 bases). Trimming removed 4 bases from V and 5 bases from J, with 21 bases in between. The length of the CDR3 is 16 residues. CDR1 is SGHVS, CDR2 FQNEAQ, per germline. The CDR3 DNA reads as TGTGCCAGCAGCTCGATGACGACAGTGGCTTTAAACGAGCAGTACTTC. It is translated as CASSSMTTVALNEQYF.

The chain links TRBV2 to TRBJ1-4; D is ambiguous. The CDR3 is made up of 15 amino acids. The ends were cut back, 4 bases at V and 2 bases at J, with 11 bases in the middle. The V gene's germline CDR1 is SNHLY and CDR2 FYNNEI. The CDR3 protein is CASSAPAWTNEKLFF. CDR3 in DNA: TGTGCCAGCAGTGCCCCAGCATGGACTAATGAAAAACTGTTTTTT.

The V and J genes are TRBV20-1 and TRBJ1-6; tentative D call: TRBD1 (5 bases). There are 16 residues in the CDR3. CDR1 is DFQATT and CDR2 is SNEGSKA in the germline V gene (reference sequence). V lost 1 base and J lost 7, with 17 bases in between. In DNA form, the CDR3 reads TGCAGTGCTAGAGGAACAGGCGAGTTGGTCAATTCACCCCTCCACTTT. Translating gives CSARGTGELVNSPLHF.

The CDR3, as DNA: TGTGCCAGCACTTACCCCTGGGCGGGGGGGGAGCAGTTCTTC. It specifies CASTYPWAGGEQFF. The chain has TRBV5-4 and TRBJ2-1; 9 nucleotides agree with TRBD2. The CDR3 totals 14 residues. V was clipped by 6 bases and J by 10 bases; unmatched bases: 11. Germline V gene lookup returns CDR1 SGHNT and CDR2 YYREEE (reference sequence).

The chain couples TRBV9 to TRBJ1-2; D perhaps matches TRBD1 (6 bases). V was shortened by 4 bases and J by 4 bases, with 26 bases between the two germline ends. CDR1 is SGDLS, CDR2 YYNGEE, per germline. This CDR3 region has 18 residues. CDR3 in amino acids: CASSPPLGAKPPGYGYTF. CDR3 bases: TGTGCCAGCAGCCCTCCATTGGGGGCTAAGCCCCCGGGCTATGGCTACACCTTC.

This chain joins TRBV7-3 and TRBJ2-5; the match to TRBD1 covers 9 bases. CDR3 size: 15 residues. V was clipped by 2 bases and J by 1 base; unmatched bases: 2. Germline CDR1 reads SGHTA; CDR2 reads FQGTGA. DNA of the CDR3: TGTGCCAGCAGCTTAGGGACAGGGCCCCAAGAGACCCAGTACTTC. Translation: CASSLGTGPQETQYF.

The DNA for the CDR3 is TGTGCCAGCAGTTTGTGGCAAACCGGCTACACCTTC. This codes for CASSLWQTGYTF. The V gene is TRBV12-3 or TRBV12-4, the J gene TRBJ1-2; D is uncertain. The CDR3 is made up of 12 amino acids. Trimming pared 3 bases from V and 8 bases from J, leaving 10 bases between.

The chain joins TRBV14 to TRBJ1-2, with 9 bases that match TRBD1. CDR1 and CDR2 (germline): SGHDN, FVKESK. The CDR3 sequence is 14 residues long. Trimming took 4 bases from V and 7 from J; bases not matched to a gene: 7. CDR3 bases: TGTGCCAGCAGCCTTTCCGGGACAGGGTCTGGCTACACCTTC. Its protein product is CASSLSGTGSGYTF. Based on the CDR3 plus reference TRBV14 and TRBJ1-2, the full variable domain is EAGVTQFPSHSVIEKGQTVTLRCDPISGHDNLYWYRRVMGKEIKFLLHFVKESKQDESGMPNNRFLAERTGGTYSTLKVQPAELEDSGVYFCASSLSGTGSGYTFGSGTRLTVV.

V gene TRBV20-1 combines with J gene TRBJ1-1; D unclear. Germline V lookup: CDR1 DFQATT, CDR2 SNEGSKA (reference sequence). Between the trimmed V and J ends, which lost 5 bases and 0 bases, there was a span of 16 bases. The CDR3 contains 15 residues. The DNA for the CDR3 is TGCAGTGCTGCCCCCTTGACACTCATGAACACTGAAGCTTTCTTT. Its translation: CSAAPLTLMNTEAFF.

The chain has TRBV6-6 and TRBJ2-1; 8 nucleotides align to TRBD2. J lost 4 bases, V lost 2 bases, and 4 bases had no gene match. CDR3 size: 15 residues. Germline loops: CDR1 MNHNY, CDR2 SVGAGI (reference sequence). CDR3 nucleotide sequence: TGTGCCAGCAGTTACGGGCGGGGGGCTTACAATGAGCAGTTCTTC. Encoded protein: CASSYGRGAYNEQFF.